The rows below give T cell receptor beta chains drawn from one sample of a study of blood T cell repertoires in COVID-19. Some clones are missing from TCRdb's copy, which holds only in-frame ones; the method was immunoSEQ multiplex PCR. The sample includes 200,000 to 250,000 clones, 70% to 90% of them seen just once. Specimen: peripheral blood. The receptors were gathered from a woman aged 40-49 years with acute or convalescent COVID-19. Both conserved end residues are trimmed from each CDR3. Each record gives: J gene, V gene, CDR3 protein.

J: TRBJ2-5; V: TRBV29-1; CDR3: SAKTGATVETQY
J: TRBJ2-1; V: TRBV5-6; CDR3: ASSFLNTGSGQF
J: TRBJ1-2; V: TRBV18; CDR3: ASSPVAGTGGENYGYT
J: TRBJ1-6; V: TRBV6-5; CDR3: ASSSTGRGSRSPLH
J: TRBJ1-2; V: TRBV10-3; CDR3: AISSGGKGYT
J: TRBJ2-5; V: TRBV5-1; CDR3: ASSFSGTPQETQY
J: TRBJ1-3; V: TRBV12-5; CDR3: ASGLGDTIY
J: TRBJ1-5; V: TRBV24-1; CDR3: ATSDEDPREPQH
J: TRBJ1-2; V: TRBV27; CDR3: ASSLALSGAYGYT
J: TRBJ1-5; V: TRBV19; CDR3: ASSIKTGGWSNQPQH
J: TRBJ1-3; V: TRBV6-1; CDR3: ASSDPGQGAVGNTIY
J: TRBJ2-5; V: TRBV11-2; CDR3: ASSNLAGGPETQY
J: TRBJ1-3; V: TRBV2; CDR3: ATQRGLSGNTIY
J: TRBJ1-6; V: TRBV6-1; CDR3: ASSALGQEGDSPLH
J: TRBJ2-5; V: TRBV13; CDR3: ASSLAVQETQY
J: TRBJ1-4; V: TRBV5-4; CDR3: ASSGRGGGEKLF
J: TRBJ1-4; V: TRBV15; CDR3: ATSSIGEGEKLF
J: TRBJ2-3; V: TRBV7-3; CDR3: ASSLGLAGSGDTQY
J: TRBJ1-1; V: TRBV6-1; CDR3: ASSEFSGGRYTEAF
J: TRBJ2-1; V: TRBV15; CDR3: ATSRATVTSSYNEQF
J: TRBJ2-2; V: TRBV10-2; CDR3: ASTGEVTGELF
J: TRBJ2-1; V: TRBV24-1; CDR3: ATSEIPGLAGEQF
J: TRBJ1-5; V: TRBV19; CDR3: ASTNEPGQGSNQPQH
J: TRBJ1-2; V: TRBV9; CDR3: ASSVGDRLLNYGYT
J: TRBJ1-1; V: TRBV5-6; CDR3: ASKPGQVNTEAF
J: TRBJ1-5; V: TRBV19; CDR3: ASSMIGGATQPQH
J: TRBJ2-3; V: TRBV30; CDR3: AWTSGGNRADTQY
J: TRBJ1-1; V: TRBV19; CDR3: ASSFRGTEAF
J: TRBJ1-4; V: TRBV11-2; CDR3: ASSLERNEKLF
J: TRBJ1-2; V: TRBV16; CDR3: ASSQSGRVRGLYGYT
J: TRBJ1-1; V: TRBV5-5; CDR3: ASSLRYRGKAF
J: TRBJ2-2; V: TRBV29-1; CDR3: SVGQGAFGELF
J: TRBJ2-1; V: TRBV18; CDR3: ASSPRTDQF
J: TRBJ2-3; V: TRBV5-6; CDR3: ASGNIDTQY
J: TRBJ1-2; V: TRBV6-6; CDR3: ASSHPRDRNYGYT
J: TRBJ1-2; V: TRBV5-1; CDR3: ASSLGSQGDGYT
J: TRBJ2-1; V: TRBV11-3; CDR3: ASSTRGDSYGNEQF
J: TRBJ1-5; V: TRBV11-2; CDR3: ASSLGSSSNQPQH
J: TRBJ1-2; V: TRBV6-1; CDR3: ASSARTGGDPNYGYT
J: TRBJ1-1; V: TRBV18; CDR3: ASSRTGGDTEAF
J: TRBJ2-3; V: TRBV3-1/TRBV3-2; CDR3: ASSRRGGRTDTQY
J: TRBJ1-1; V: TRBV13; CDR3: ASSRQGMNTEAF
J: TRBJ1-6; V: TRBV5-4; CDR3: ASSDGNSPLH
J: TRBJ1-6; V: TRBV27; CDR3: ASSLSAGVNSPLH
J: TRBJ1-2; V: TRBV18; CDR3: ASSPGQGDWYGYT
J: TRBJ2-3; V: TRBV3-1/TRBV3-2; CDR3: ASSPFLGGAEDTQY
J: TRBJ2-3; V: TRBV21-1; CDR3: ASNSPGGSTDTQY
J: TRBJ2-2; V: TRBV6-4; CDR3: ASSYTSGANGELF
J: TRBJ1-2; V: TRBV2; CDR3: ASSGSGQGQGGYT
J: TRBJ2-1; V: TRBV5-1; CDR3: ASSLGQGNPGEQF
J: TRBJ1-1; V: TRBV6-2/TRBV6-3; CDR3: ASSYSAHGGHTEAF
J: TRBJ2-2; V: TRBV2; CDR3: ASSESPPGELF
J: TRBJ2-3; V: TRBV6-5; CDR3: ASSYRPRETDTQY
J: TRBJ2-3; V: TRBV7-2; CDR3: ASSPYGDTQY
J: TRBJ2-2; V: TRBV11-2; CDR3: ASSSPPTSGWTGELF